Below, 17 T cell receptor beta chains from the same sample are listed, as sequenced in a study of blood T cell repertoires in COVID-19 (dated by TCRdb to 2020 to 2021). Library creation used the immunoSEQ multiplex PCR assay. TCRdb retrieved this table from immuneACCESS and kept in-frame rearrangements only. Not all clones are present; in checked studies, unresolved V genes account for under half, and no reason is known for the remainder. The sample table lists under 350,000 clones, approximately 86% of them with a count of one. Together, the top ten hold about 4.2% of the sample. Sequencing was carried out using PBMCs or T cells enriched from blood (not recorded which). Every receptor here comes from a woman aged 40 to 50 with acute COVID-19.

The chain has TRBV28 and TRBJ1-4; no clear D. This CDR3 region has 12 residues. The V end was cut by 8 bases, the J end by 3 bases, with 7 bases between. Germline V CDR1 and CDR2: MDHEN, SYDVKM. The CDR3 spells CASLRANEKLFF. The CDR3 nucleotides are TGTGCCAGCTTACGCGCTAATGAAAAACTGTTTTTT. Full variable domain (outside the CDR3, taken from reference TRBV28 and TRBJ1-4): DVKVTQSSRYLVKRTGEKVFLECVQDMDHENMFWYRQDPGLGLRLIYFSYDVKMKEKGDIPEGYSVSREKKERFSLILESASTNQTSMYLCASLRANEKLFFGSGTQLSVL.

This sequence joins TRBV7-2 and TRBJ2-7, with D possibly TRBD2 on 5 matching bases. The V end was cut by 5 bases, the J end by 2 bases, with 10 bases between. In germline, CDR1 is SGHTA, CDR2 FQGNSA. There are 13 residues in the CDR3. The CDR3 sequence is CASSRGWTYEQYF. The CDR3 DNA reads TGTGCCAGCAGCCGGGGATGGACCTACGAGCAGTACTTC.

The genes are TRBV5-6 and TRBJ2-3; TRBD2 matches 9 bases. This CDR3 region has 16 residues. Germline V gives CDR1 SGHDT, CDR2 YYEEEE. V lost 2 bases and J lost 2; bases outside the gene matches: 6. DNA for the CDR3: TGTGCCAGCAGCTTAATAAGCGGGGGGCACACAGATACGCAGTATTTT. Translation gives CASSLISGGHTDTQYF.

The chain couples TRBV2 to TRBJ2-5; TRBD2 matches at 9 bases. Germline lookup yields CDR1 SNHLY and CDR2 FYNNEI. This CDR3 region has 16 residues. The trim removed 2 bases at V and 5 bases at J, leaving 9 bases unmatched. CDR3 amino acids: CASSEHMAGGQETQYF. Here the CDR3 DNA reads TGTGCCAGCAGTGAACATATGGCGGGGGGGCAGGAGACCCAGTACTTC.

V is TRBV12-3 or TRBV12-4 and J is TRBJ2-7; weak D call: TRBD1 (5 bases). The CDR3 sequence is 13 residues long. V lost 8 bases and J lost 1, with 12 bases in between. CDR3: CASRPTASYEQYF. The CDR3 nucleotides read TGTGCCAGCCGACCGACAGCGTCCTACGAGCAGTACTTC.

The chain employs TRBV5-1 and TRBJ1-6; D gene uncertain. This CDR3 has 16 residues. The germline V gene encodes CDR1 SGHRS and CDR2 YFSETQ. Trimming pared 2 bases from V and 3 bases from J, leaving 12 bases between. The DNA of the CDR3 is TGCGCCAGCAGCTTCGGATCGGGAGACTATAATTCACCCCTCCACTTT. Translation: CASSFGSGDYNSPLHF.

This clone was observed a single time. The chain recombines TRBV4-3 with TRBJ2-5; D possibly corresponds to TRBD1 (5 bases). Per the germline V gene, CDR1 is LGHNA and CDR2 is YSLEER. Trimming took off 0 bases at V and 4 bases at J, with 15 bases between the two ends. The CDR3 totals 16 residues. As DNA, the CDR3 is TGCGCCAGCAGCCAAGATAGGGGCGTGGGTCGAGAGACCCAGTACTTC. It specifies CASSQDRGVGRETQYF.

The V and J genes are TRBV6-2 or TRBV6-3 and TRBJ1-4; D gene uncertain. Germline lookup yields CDR1 MNHEY and CDR2 SVGEGT. Trimming stripped 2 bases from V and 6 bases from J, with 10 bases between. The CDR3 has 14 residues. The CDR3 protein is CASSYPRLDEKLFF. In DNA form, the CDR3 reads TGTGCCAGCAGTTACCCGAGGTTGGATGAAAAACTGTTTTTT.

In its sample, this clone was seen a few times. The chain joins TRBV5-5 to TRBJ2-5, with D possibly being TRBD2 (6 bases). The V gene lost 0 bases and the J gene lost 4 bases, with 13 bases spanning the gap. The length of the CDR3 is 15 residues. Looked up from germline, CDR1 is SGHKS and CDR2 is YYEKEE (reference sequence). CDR3 bases: TGTGCCAGCAGCTTGGACGGGGGTCAAACAGAGACCCAGTACTTC. It specifies CASSLDGGQTETQYF.

The chain carries TRBV5-1 and TRBJ1-2; TRBD1 matches 10 bases. In germline, CDR1 is SGHRS, CDR2 YFSETQ. V was pared by 4 bases and J by 4 bases, with 10 bases of the junction left unmatched. This CDR3 has 16 residues. The CDR3 DNA follows: TGCGCCAGCAGCGCAGGGACAGGGGATTTACTCTATGGCTACACCTTC. This sequence encodes CASSAGTGDLLYGYTF.

The chain employs TRBV12-3 or TRBV12-4 and TRBJ1-1; D remains ambiguous. The CDR3 is 13 amino acids. V was pared by 4 bases and J by 0 bases, with 6 bases between. CDR3 residues: CASSSRLNTEAFF. The CDR3, as DNA: TGTGCCAGCAGTTCTCGTTTGAACACTGAAGCTTTCTTT.

The chain uses TRBV29-1 and TRBJ2-1, with D perhaps matching TRBD2 (5 bases). The CDR3 length is 12 residues. Trimming removed 5 bases from V and 2 bases from J, with 7 bases in between. Germline V lookup: CDR1 SQVTM, CDR2 ANQGSEA. CDR3 in amino acids: CSVPGTYNEQFF. The CDR3 bases are TGCAGCGTTCCCGGGACCTACAATGAGCAGTTCTTC.

This clone was counted between two and nine times. The chain joins TRBV6-6 to TRBJ2-2; 10 bases agree with TRBD2. J was trimmed by 5 bases and V by 6 bases; bases with no gene match: 6. Germline V lookup: CDR1 MNHNY, CDR2 SVGAGI (reference sequence). The CDR3 sequence is 15 residues long. CDR3 residues: CASRTSSGGTGELFF. DNA of the CDR3: TGTGCCAGCAGAACCTCTAGCGGGGGAACCGGGGAGCTGTTTTTT.

J is TRBJ1-6 and V is TRBV4-3; no clear D gene. The CDR3 totals 14 residues. The germline V gene has CDR1 LGHNA and CDR2 YSLEER. V was pared by 0 bases and J by 6 bases, with 6 bases between. The CDR3 spells CASSQEEGNSPLHF. The DNA for the CDR3 is TGCGCCAGCAGCCAAGAAGAGGGTAATTCACCCCTCCACTTT.

The chain uses TRBV5-1 and TRBJ2-7, with TRBD1 as a possible D gene (7 bases). Looked up from germline, CDR1 is SGHRS and CDR2 is YFSETQ. The length of the CDR3 is 16 residues. V dropped 4 bases and J dropped 2 bases, with 19 bases sitting between them. CDR3 nucleotide sequence: TGCGCCAGCAGCGGTCGGGGGCAGGGGGTGCCCTACGAGCAGTACTTC. Translation gives CASSGRGQGVPYEQYF. The whole variable domain, filled in from reference TRBV5-1 and TRBJ2-7, reads KAGVTQTPRYLIKTRGQQVTLSCSPISGHRSVSWYQQTPGQGLQFLFEYFSETQRNKGNFPGRFSGRQFSNSRSEMNVSTLELGDSALYLCASSGRGQGVPYEQYFGPGTRLTVT.

The rearrangement links TRBV6-5 to TRBJ1-6; tentatively, D is TRBD1 (5 bases). The CDR3 spans 15 residues. Germline CDR1 is MNHEY and CDR2 is SVGAGI. With 6 bases removed from V and 8 bases from J, the gap between germline ends came to 17 bases. The CDR3 here is CASSNPKGRYSPLHF. The CDR3 nucleotides read TGTGCCAGCAGCAACCCGAAGGGGAGGTATTCACCCCTCCACTTT.

This sequence joins TRBV6-2 or TRBV6-3 and TRBJ1-4; perhaps TRBD1 as D (5 bases). CDR1 is MNHEY, CDR2 SVGEGT, per germline. Trimming left V 4 bases short and J 5 bases short, with 11 bases between. This CDR3 contains 14 residues. This CDR3 is CASSWGRGNEKLFF. CDR3 nucleotide sequence: TGTGCCAGCAGTTGGGGACGGGGGAATGAAAAACTGTTTTTT.